The rows below give T cell receptor beta chains drawn from one sample of a study of cytomegalovirus exposure and HLA in healthy donors. Measured with immunoSEQ multiplex PCR; TCRdb has only the in-frame clones, and not every one. The sample yields about 160,000 clones, around 77% seen once. The specimen sequenced was PBMCs. These receptors originate from a man younger than 45 in good health and CMV-seropositive. Each CDR3 is given with its conserved first and last residue. The D gene is left open where the match is weak. Clone size is given for some rows only: seen once, a few or many times, or a class if the clone is expanded.

d_gene: TRBD2
j_gene: TRBJ2-3
v_gene: TRBV9
len: 17
abundance: NA
CDR3aa: CASSPNPGTSGGNTQYF
CDR3nt: TGTGCCAGCAGCCCGAACCCCGGGACTAGCGGGGGGAATACGCAGTATTTT

d_gene: NA
j_gene: TRBJ2-5
v_gene: TRBV6-6
len: 15
abundance: NA
CDR3aa: CASSPSTDFQETQYF
CDR3nt: TGTGCCAGCAGTCCCTCGACGGACTTCCAAGAGACCCAGTACTTC

d_gene: NA
j_gene: TRBJ2-7
v_gene: TRBV27
len: 14
abundance: NA
CDR3aa: CASSLIEGLHEQYF
CDR3nt: TGTGCCAGCAGTCTTATTGAGGGTCTCCACGAGCAGTACTTC

d_gene: TRBD1
j_gene: TRBJ2-2
v_gene: TRBV2
len: 13
abundance: NA
CDR3aa: CASSGQGAGELFF
CDR3nt: TGTGCCAGCAGTGGACAGGGGGCCGGGGAGCTGTTTTTT

d_gene: TRBD1
j_gene: TRBJ2-7
v_gene: TRBV5-1
len: 14
abundance: NA
CDR3aa: CASSPGTGHYEQYF
CDR3nt: TGCGCCAGCAGCCCCGGGACAGGGCACTACGAGCAGTACTTC

d_gene: NA
j_gene: TRBJ1-5
v_gene: TRBV9
len: 15
abundance: NA
CDR3aa: CASSAEQGSNQPQHF
CDR3nt: TGTGCCAGCAGCGCCGAACAGGGTAGCAATCAGCCCCAGCATTTT

d_gene: TRBD1
j_gene: TRBJ2-7
v_gene: TRBV5-1
len: 17
abundance: few
CDR3aa: CASSFNTGQSFSYEQYF
CDR3nt: TGCGCCAGCAGCTTTAACACGGGACAGAGCTTCTCCTACGAGCAGTACTTC

d_gene: TRBD1
j_gene: TRBJ2-1
v_gene: TRBV28
len: 13
abundance: NA
CDR3aa: CASRITGGDEQFF
CDR3nt: TGTGCCAGCAGGATAACAGGGGGCGATGAGCAGTTCTTC

d_gene: NA
j_gene: TRBJ2-5
v_gene: TRBV10-3
len: 14
abundance: once
CDR3aa: CAISVGRVEETQYF
CDR3nt: TGTGCCATCAGTGTGGGCAGGGTGGAAGAGACCCAGTACTTC

d_gene: NA
j_gene: TRBJ2-7
v_gene: TRBV9
len: 15
abundance: NA
CDR3aa: CASSVGRGGLYEQYF
CDR3nt: TGTGCCAGCAGCGTAGGAAGGGGGGGCCTCTACGAGCAGTACTTC

d_gene: NA
j_gene: TRBJ2-7
v_gene: TRBV5-1
len: 15
abundance: NA
CDR3aa: CASSLKAPGAYEQYF
CDR3nt: TGCGCCAGCAGCTTGAAGGCTCCCGGGGCCTACGAGCAGTACTTC

d_gene: NA
j_gene: TRBJ1-6
v_gene: TRBV5-1
len: 15
abundance: NA
CDR3aa: CASSSTGRDNSPLHF
CDR3nt: TGCGCCAGCAGCTCAACCGGGAGAGATAATTCACCCCTCCACTTT

d_gene: NA
j_gene: TRBJ2-7
v_gene: TRBV4-1
len: 16
abundance: NA
CDR3aa: CASSQSIRFGRYEQYF
CDR3nt: TGCGCCAGCAGCCAATCCATCAGATTTGGGAGGTACGAGCAGTACTTC

d_gene: NA
j_gene: TRBJ2-5
v_gene: TRBV9
len: 16
abundance: NA
CDR3aa: CASSATPRGFAETQYF
CDR3nt: TGTGCCAGCAGCGCGACCCCTAGGGGGTTTGCGGAGACCCAGTACTTC

d_gene: TRBD1
j_gene: TRBJ1-4
v_gene: TRBV30
len: 14
abundance: NA
CDR3aa: CAWSRQGFNEKLFF
CDR3nt: TGTGCCTGGAGCCGACAGGGATTTAATGAAAAACTGTTTTTT

d_gene: NA
j_gene: TRBJ1-3
v_gene: TRBV4-1
len: 17
abundance: NA
CDR3aa: CASSQDIRRDSGNTIYF
CDR3nt: TGCGCCAGCAGCCAAGATATTCGGCGGGACTCTGGAAACACCATATATTTT

d_gene: TRBD1
j_gene: TRBJ1-5
v_gene: TRBV6-6
len: 13
abundance: NA
CDR3aa: CASSTGEDQPQHF
CDR3nt: TGTGCCAGCAGTACAGGGGAGGATCAGCCCCAGCATTTT

d_gene: NA
j_gene: TRBJ2-5
v_gene: TRBV2
len: 12
abundance: NA
CDR3aa: CASNRHQETQYF
CDR3nt: TGTGCCAGCAACAGGCATCAAGAGACCCAGTACTTC

d_gene: TRBD1
j_gene: TRBJ2-1
v_gene: TRBV20-1
len: 11
abundance: NA
CDR3aa: CSATTGGWQFF
CDR3nt: TGCAGTGCTACTACAGGGGGTTGGCAGTTCTTC

d_gene: TRBD1
j_gene: TRBJ2-2
v_gene: TRBV7-8
len: 17
abundance: NA
CDR3aa: CASSPRAQGYDTGELFF
CDR3nt: TGTGCCAGCAGCCCCCGAGCACAGGGGTACGACACCGGGGAGCTGTTTTTT

d_gene: NA
j_gene: TRBJ2-7
v_gene: TRBV6-1
len: 13
abundance: NA
CDR3aa: CASRQGATYEQYF
CDR3nt: TGTGCCAGCAGACAGGGAGCCACCTACGAGCAGTACTTC

d_gene: NA
j_gene: TRBJ2-1
v_gene: TRBV7-2
len: 11
abundance: NA
CDR3aa: CASSLGGVPFF
CDR3nt: TGTGCCAGCAGCTTAGGAGGAGTCCCGTTCTTC

d_gene: NA
j_gene: TRBJ2-5
v_gene: TRBV11-2
len: 15
abundance: once
CDR3aa: CASSPTYTGLETQYF
CDR3nt: TGTGCCAGCAGCCCAACCTACACAGGGCTGGAGACCCAGTACTTC

d_gene: NA
j_gene: TRBJ2-7
v_gene: TRBV4-3
len: 17
abundance: NA
CDR3aa: CASSQFLLGGSTYEQYF
CDR3nt: TGCGCCAGCAGCCAGTTCCTACTAGGGGGAAGCACCTACGAGCAGTACTTC

d_gene: TRBD2
j_gene: TRBJ2-5
v_gene: TRBV7-3
len: 17
abundance: NA
CDR3aa: CASSLGFRGGFQETQYF
CDR3nt: TGTGCCAGCAGCTTAGGTTTTCGCGGGGGATTTCAAGAGACCCAGTACTTC

d_gene: TRBD2
j_gene: TRBJ2-1
v_gene: TRBV6-1
len: 15
abundance: NA
CDR3aa: CASASGTISYNEQFF
CDR3nt: TGTGCCAGCGCTAGCGGAACTATATCCTACAATGAGCAGTTCTTC

d_gene: NA
j_gene: TRBJ1-1
v_gene: TRBV9
len: 16
abundance: NA
CDR3aa: CASSVGFRDSPPEAFF
CDR3nt: TGTGCCAGCAGCGTAGGATTTCGGGACTCACCTCCTGAAGCTTTCTTT

d_gene: TRBD1
j_gene: TRBJ2-3
v_gene: TRBV11-3
len: 18
abundance: NA
CDR3aa: CASSLEVTGTGSTDTQYF
CDR3nt: TGTGCCAGCAGCTTAGAAGTTACCGGGACAGGGAGCACAGATACGCAGTATTTT

d_gene: NA
j_gene: TRBJ2-3
v_gene: TRBV5-1
len: 14
abundance: NA
CDR3aa: CASSLARGEDTQYF
CDR3nt: TGCGCCAGCAGCTTGGCCAGGGGGGAAGATACGCAGTATTTT

d_gene: NA
j_gene: TRBJ1-2
v_gene: TRBV9
len: 13
abundance: NA
CDR3aa: CASSVDSNYGYTF
CDR3nt: TGTGCCAGCAGCGTAGACAGTAACTATGGCTACACCTTC

d_gene: TRBD1
j_gene: TRBJ1-2
v_gene: TRBV30
len: 14
abundance: NA
CDR3aa: CAWSGTGGTYGYTF
CDR3nt: TGTGCCTGGAGTGGGACAGGGGGCACCTATGGCTACACCTTC

d_gene: NA
j_gene: TRBJ1-1
v_gene: TRBV7-9
len: 15
abundance: NA
CDR3aa: CASSLNRDLNTEAFF
CDR3nt: TGTGCCAGCAGCTTAAACAGGGACCTGAACACTGAAGCTTTCTTT

d_gene: TRBD1
j_gene: TRBJ2-5
v_gene: TRBV4-1
len: 15
abundance: NA
CDR3aa: CASSFGQGLRETQYF
CDR3nt: TGCGCCAGCAGCTTCGGACAGGGATTGAGGGAGACCCAGTACTTC

d_gene: NA
j_gene: TRBJ2-5
v_gene: TRBV11-2
len: 14
abundance: NA
CDR3aa: CASSFDRAQETQYF
CDR3nt: TGTGCCAGCAGCTTCGACAGAGCCCAAGAGACCCAGTACTTC

d_gene: TRBD2
j_gene: TRBJ2-5
v_gene: TRBV10-2
len: 12
abundance: NA
CDR3aa: CASSPGGETQYF
CDR3nt: TGCGCCAGCAGTCCGGGGGGTGAGACCCAGTACTTC

d_gene: TRBD1
j_gene: TRBJ1-4
v_gene: TRBV27
len: 13
abundance: NA
CDR3aa: CASSTTGVGKLFF
CDR3nt: TGTGCCAGCAGTACAACAGGGGTAGGAAAACTGTTTTTT

d_gene: NA
j_gene: TRBJ2-7
v_gene: TRBV6-5
len: 16
abundance: NA
CDR3aa: CASSYYVLGNSYEQYF
CDR3nt: TGTGCCAGCAGTTACTACGTTTTGGGCAACTCCTACGAGCAGTACTTC

d_gene: NA
j_gene: TRBJ2-7
v_gene: TRBV30
len: 13
abundance: NA
CDR3aa: CAGAGTLTYEQYF
CDR3nt: TGTGCCGGGGCCGGGACACTGACCTACGAGCAGTACTTC

d_gene: NA
j_gene: TRBJ2-3
v_gene: TRBV7-6
len: 14
abundance: NA
CDR3aa: CASSRGAPPDTQYF
CDR3nt: TGTGCCAGCAGCCGGGGGGCCCCGCCGGATACGCAGTATTTT

d_gene: TRBD2
j_gene: TRBJ2-5
v_gene: TRBV6-5
len: 16
abundance: NA
CDR3aa: CASSSPVLAGRETQYF
CDR3nt: TGTGCCAGCAGTTCCCCCGTGCTAGCGGGGCGGGAGACCCAGTACTTC

d_gene: TRBD1
j_gene: TRBJ1-1
v_gene: TRBV5-1
len: 13
abundance: few
CDR3aa: CASRPQGFTEAFF
CDR3nt: TGCGCCAGCAGACCACAGGGGTTCACTGAAGCTTTCTTT

d_gene: NA
j_gene: TRBJ2-1
v_gene: TRBV4-3
len: 16
abundance: NA
CDR3aa: CASSRQRGVSANEQFF
CDR3nt: TGCGCCAGCAGCCGTCAAAGAGGTGTTTCGGCAAATGAGCAGTTCTTC

d_gene: NA
j_gene: TRBJ2-7
v_gene: TRBV28
len: 14
abundance: NA
CDR3aa: CASSTPGQAYEQYF
CDR3nt: TGTGCCAGCAGTACCCCGGGACAAGCCTACGAGCAGTACTTC

d_gene: NA
j_gene: TRBJ2-5
v_gene: TRBV28
len: 13
abundance: NA
CDR3aa: CASSPPTRETQYF
CDR3nt: TGTGCCAGCAGTCCCCCTACCCGAGAGACCCAGTACTTC

d_gene: TRBD1
j_gene: TRBJ2-7
v_gene: TRBV6-5
len: 15
abundance: NA
CDR3aa: CASSSGTGRSYEQYF
CDR3nt: TGTGCCAGCAGTTCAGGGACAGGGAGATCCTACGAGCAGTACTTC

d_gene: TRBD1
j_gene: TRBJ2-7
v_gene: TRBV28
len: 14
abundance: NA
CDR3aa: CASSQPGQGYEQYF
CDR3nt: TGTGCCAGCAGCCAGCCGGGACAGGGCTACGAGCAGTACTTC

d_gene: NA
j_gene: TRBJ2-2
v_gene: TRBV6-5
len: 14
abundance: NA
CDR3aa: CASSYPGYTGELFF
CDR3nt: TGTGCCAGCAGTTACCCTGGCTACACCGGGGAGCTGTTTTTT

d_gene: NA
j_gene: TRBJ1-6
v_gene: TRBV9
len: 15
abundance: once
CDR3aa: CASSVGGGGSSPLHF
CDR3nt: TGTGCCAGCAGCGTAGGCGGGGGCGGTAGTTCACCCCTCCACTTT

d_gene: TRBD1
j_gene: TRBJ1-2
v_gene: TRBV12-5
len: 14
abundance: NA
CDR3aa: CASGLRQGRDGYTF
CDR3nt: TGTGCTAGTGGTTTGAGACAGGGTAGGGATGGCTACACCTTC

d_gene: TRBD2
j_gene: TRBJ2-5
v_gene: TRBV15
len: 15
abundance: NA
CDR3aa: CATSREGGGAETQYF
CDR3nt: TGTGCCACCAGCAGAGAGGGCGGGGGGGCGGAGACCCAGTACTTC

d_gene: TRBD1
j_gene: TRBJ1-1
v_gene: TRBV30
len: 12
abundance: NA
CDR3aa: CARDRTNTEAFF
CDR3nt: TGTGCAAGGGACAGAACAAACACTGAAGCTTTCTTT